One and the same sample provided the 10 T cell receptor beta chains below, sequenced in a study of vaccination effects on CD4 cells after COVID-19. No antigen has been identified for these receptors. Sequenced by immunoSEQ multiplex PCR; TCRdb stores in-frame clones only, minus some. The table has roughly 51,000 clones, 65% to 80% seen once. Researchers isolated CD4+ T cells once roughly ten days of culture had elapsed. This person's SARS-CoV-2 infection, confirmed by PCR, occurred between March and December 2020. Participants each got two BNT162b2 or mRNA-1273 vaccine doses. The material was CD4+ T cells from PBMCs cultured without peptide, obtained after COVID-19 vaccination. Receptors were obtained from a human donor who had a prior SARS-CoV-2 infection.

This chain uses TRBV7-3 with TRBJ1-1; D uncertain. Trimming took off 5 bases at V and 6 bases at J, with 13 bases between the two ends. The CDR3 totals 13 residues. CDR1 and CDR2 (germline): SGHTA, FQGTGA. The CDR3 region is CASSPAPTAEAFF. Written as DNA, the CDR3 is TGTGCCAGCAGCCCGGCCCCCACCGCTGAAGCTTTCTTT. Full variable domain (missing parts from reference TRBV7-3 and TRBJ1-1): GAGVSQTPSNKVTEKGKYVELRCDPISGHTALYWYRQSLGQGPEFLIYFQGTGAADDSGLPNDRFFAVRPEGSVSTLKIQRTERGDSAVYLCASSPAPTAEAFFGQGTRLTVV.

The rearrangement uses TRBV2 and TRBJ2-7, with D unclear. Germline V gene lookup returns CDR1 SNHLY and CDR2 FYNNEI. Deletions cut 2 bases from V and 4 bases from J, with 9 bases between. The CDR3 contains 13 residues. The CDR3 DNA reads TGTGCCAGCAGTGAACAGGCTGGATACGAGCAGTACTTC. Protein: CASSEQAGYEQYF.

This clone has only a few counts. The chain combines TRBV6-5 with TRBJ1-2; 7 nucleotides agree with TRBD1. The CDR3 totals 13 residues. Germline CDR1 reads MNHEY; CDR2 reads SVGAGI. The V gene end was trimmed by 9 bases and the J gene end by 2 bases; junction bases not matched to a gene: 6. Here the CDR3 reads CASRDSRNYGYTF. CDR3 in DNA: TGTGCCAGTCGGGACAGTAGGAACTATGGCTACACCTTC.

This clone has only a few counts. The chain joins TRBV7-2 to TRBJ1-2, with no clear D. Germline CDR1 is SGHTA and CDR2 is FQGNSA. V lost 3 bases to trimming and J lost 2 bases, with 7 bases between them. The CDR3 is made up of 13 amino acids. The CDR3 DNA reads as TGTGCCAGCAGCTTCATCACAAACTATGGCTACACCTTC. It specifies CASSFITNYGYTF.

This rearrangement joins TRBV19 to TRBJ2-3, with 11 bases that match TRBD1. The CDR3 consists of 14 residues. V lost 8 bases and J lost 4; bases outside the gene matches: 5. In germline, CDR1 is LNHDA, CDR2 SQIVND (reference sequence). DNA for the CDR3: TGTGCCAGTCGGGACAGGGGGAGTTCAGATACGCAGTATTTT. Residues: CASRDRGSSDTQYF.

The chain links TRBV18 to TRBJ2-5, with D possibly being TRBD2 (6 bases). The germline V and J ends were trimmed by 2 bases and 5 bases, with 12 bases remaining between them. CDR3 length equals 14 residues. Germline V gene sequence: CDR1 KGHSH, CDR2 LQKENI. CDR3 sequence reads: CASSPIGGGETQYF. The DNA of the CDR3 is TGTGCCAGCTCACCAATCGGGGGAGGCGAGACCCAGTACTTC.

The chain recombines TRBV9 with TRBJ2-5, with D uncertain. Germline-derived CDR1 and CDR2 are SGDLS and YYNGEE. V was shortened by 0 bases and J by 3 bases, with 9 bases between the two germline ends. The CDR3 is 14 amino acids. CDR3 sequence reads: CASSVAFAEETQYF. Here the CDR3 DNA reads TGTGCCAGCAGCGTAGCCTTTGCGGAAGAGACCCAGTACTTC. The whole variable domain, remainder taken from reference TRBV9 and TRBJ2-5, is DSGVTQTPKHLITATGQRVTLRCSPRSGDLSVYWYQQSLDQGLQFLIQYYNGEERAKGNILERFSAQQFPDLHSELNLSSLELGDSALYFCASSVAFAEETQYFGPGTRLLVL.

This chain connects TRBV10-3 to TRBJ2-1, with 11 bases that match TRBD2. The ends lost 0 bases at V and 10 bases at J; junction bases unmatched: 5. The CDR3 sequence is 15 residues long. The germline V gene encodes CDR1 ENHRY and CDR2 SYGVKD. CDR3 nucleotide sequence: TGTGCCATCAGTGAGTCGATACTAGCGGGGGTGGAGCAGTTCTTC. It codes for CAISESILAGVEQFF.

The CDR3 DNA reads TGTGCTGGGGGAGGGGACACAGATACGCAGTATTTT. It specifies CAGGGDTDTQYF. This rearrangement joins TRBV10-3 to TRBJ2-3; 7 bases fit TRBD2. The germline V gene has CDR1 ENHRY and CDR2 SYGVKD. The CDR3 runs 12 residues.

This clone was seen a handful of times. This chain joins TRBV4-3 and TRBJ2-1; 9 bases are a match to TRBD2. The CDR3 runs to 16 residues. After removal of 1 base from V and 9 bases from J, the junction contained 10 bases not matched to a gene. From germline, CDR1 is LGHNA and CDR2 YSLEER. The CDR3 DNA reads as TGCGCCAGCAGCCAAGTCCACTTAGCGGGAGCGAGTGAGCAGTTCTTC. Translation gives CASSQVHLAGASEQFF.